The next 31 T cell receptor beta chains were all read from a single sample in a study of siplizumab effects on memory and regulatory T cells. Repertoires were generated with immunoSEQ multiplex PCR, while TCRdb's copy carries only in-frame clones and drops some. The table lists more than 95,000 clones, over 90% of them singletons, with 0.6% to 0.7% in the top ten. Sequenced material: Tregs sorted from blood. The source is a human donor in good health.

This rearrangement joins TRBV6-6 to TRBJ2-2; D perhaps matches TRBD2 (6 bases). Germline CDR1 reads MNHNY; CDR2 reads SVGAGI (reference sequence). There are 14 residues in the CDR3. V gave up 6 bases and J gave up 4 bases, with 12 bases separating them. CDR3 region: CASREGLITGELFF. In DNA, the CDR3 is TGTGCCAGCAGGGAGGGCCTCATCACCGGGGAGCTGTTTTTT.

The chain couples TRBV30 to TRBJ2-7, with D perhaps matching TRBD2 (6 bases). CDR3 length: 14 residues. From germline, CDR1 is GTSNPN and CDR2 SVGIG (reference sequence). V was trimmed by 5 bases and J by 7 bases, leaving 21 bases between them. CDR3 amino acids: CAWSRTVAGGEQYF. The CDR3 DNA is TGTGCCTGGTCTCGGACGGTTGCAGGAGGGGAGCAGTACTTC.

In DNA, the CDR3 is TGTGCCAGCAGTTTCTATCGGGTAGGGGCTGGCGCTGAAGCTTTCTTT. This translates into CASSFYRVGAGAEAFF. The chain joins TRBV27 to TRBJ1-1; TRBD1 is a possible D gene (5 bases). With 3 bases removed from V and 6 bases from J, the gap between germline ends came to 20 bases. The V gene's germline CDR1 is MNHEY and CDR2 SMNVEV (reference sequence). This CDR3 is 16 amino acids long.

This sequence joins TRBV7-9 and TRBJ1-1; D may be TRBD1 (6 bases). The germline CDR1 and CDR2 sequences are SEHNR and FQNEAQ (reference sequence). V was cut by 6 bases and J by 4 bases, with 15 bases left in between. The CDR3 spans 14 residues. This CDR3 reads CASRKDLGGTEAFF. In DNA form, the CDR3 reads TGTGCCAGCAGGAAGGACTTAGGGGGCACTGAAGCTTTCTTT. Full variable domain (remainder filled in from reference TRBV7-9 and TRBJ1-1): DTGVSQNPRHKITKRGQNVTFRCDPISEHNRLYWYRQTLGQGPEFLTYFQNEAQLEKSRLLSDRFSAERPKGSFSTLEIQRTEQGDSAMYLCASRKDLGGTEAFFGQGTRLTVV.

The V call is TRBV11-3, the J call TRBJ1-2, with 7 bases identical to TRBD1. Germline-derived CDR1 and CDR2 are SGHNT and YENEEA. There are 16 residues in the CDR3. The ends lost 5 bases at V and 9 bases at J; junction bases unmatched: 18. The CDR3 nucleotides are TGTGCCAGCAGCCCCACCTCGGGACAGCGACCGGGTAGCTACACCTTC. Translating gives CASSPTSGQRPGSYTF.

The CDR3 loop is CATSRDAGELFF. CDR3 nucleotide sequence: TGTGCCACCAGCAGAGATGCGGGCGAGCTGTTTTTT. The rearrangement links TRBV15 to TRBJ2-2; perhaps TRBD2 as D (5 bases). Trimming cost V 0 bases and J 11 bases, with 7 bases left between them. Germline loops: CDR1 LNHNV, CDR2 YYDKDF (reference sequence). CDR3 size: 12 residues.

This clone was seen only once. The V call is TRBV5-4, the J call TRBJ1-1; no clear D gene. This CDR3 comprises 12 residues. Germline lookup yields CDR1 SGHNT and CDR2 YYREEE (reference sequence). Trimming took off 2 bases at V and 6 bases at J, with 8 bases between the two ends. CDR3 DNA: TGTGCCAGCAGCTTTTGGGAATCTGAAGCTTTCTTT. This translates into CASSFWESEAFF.

V and J are TRBV6-1 and TRBJ2-5; the D gene is possibly TRBD1 (6 bases). The V gene's germline CDR1 is MNHNS and CDR2 SASEGT. V was cut by 5 bases and J by 4 bases, with 11 bases left in between. This CDR3 region has 13 residues. The CDR3 DNA sequence: TGTGCCAGCAGTTCTGTGGACAGAGAGACCCAGTACTTC. It encodes CASSSVDRETQYF.

This chain uses TRBV2 with TRBJ1-1; TRBD1 is a possible D gene (5 bases). The ends were cut back, 6 bases at V and 11 bases at J, with 13 bases in the middle. The CDR3 is 11 residues long. Germline lookup yields CDR1 SNHLY and CDR2 FYNNEI. This chain's CDR3 is CASSALAGAFF. CDR3 nucleotides: TGTGCCAGCAGCGCCCTGGCAGGGGCTTTCTTT.

V is TRBV10-2 and J is TRBJ2-3, with D unclear. Trimming took 6 bases from V and 6 from J, leaving 10 bases between them. The CDR3 is 12 residues long. Germline lookup yields CDR1 WSHSY and CDR2 SAAADI. CDR3 DNA: TGCGCCAGCAGCCACTCCCGGGATACGCAGTATTTT. This translates into CASSHSRDTQYF.

This clone was detected a few times. The V and J genes are TRBV11-2 and TRBJ2-4; 7 positions match TRBD1. In germline, CDR1 is SGHAT, CDR2 FQNNGV. V lost 6 bases to trimming and J lost 4 bases; unmatched junction nucleotides: 6. The CDR3 has 14 amino acids. CDR3 sequence: CASSLDRSKNIQYF. The CDR3 region has the DNA TGTGCCAGCAGTTTGGACAGGTCTAAAAACATTCAGTACTTC.

The genes are TRBV7-2 and TRBJ2-7; D is uncertain. This CDR3 has 14 residues. Trimming cost V 0 bases and J 1 base, with 7 bases left between them. Germline V gene sequence: CDR1 SGHTA, CDR2 FQGNSA. CDR3 nucleotide sequence: TGTGCCAGCAGCTTAGCTCCTGGTTCCTACGAGCAGTACTTC. Its translation: CASSLAPGSYEQYF.

The genes are TRBV10-2 and TRBJ1-2; D not resolved. There are 12 residues in the CDR3. Germline CDR1 WSHSY, CDR2 SAAADI. V gave up 3 bases and J gave up 2 bases, with 4 bases separating them. CDR3 DNA: TGCGCCAGCAGTGACAGAAACTATGGCTACACCTTC. It codes for CASSDRNYGYTF.

The chain is built from TRBV5-5 and TRBJ2-7, with 10 bases that match TRBD2. The V gene end was trimmed by 1 base and the J gene end by 3 bases; junction bases not matched to a gene: 4. The CDR3 totals 15 residues. Germline V lookup: CDR1 SGHKS, CDR2 YYEKEE (reference sequence). The CDR3 region is CASSLFLAGVYEQYF. CDR3 DNA: TGTGCCAGCAGCTTGTTCCTAGCGGGAGTCTACGAGCAGTACTTC. Full variable domain (outside the CDR3, taken from reference TRBV5-5 and TRBJ2-7): DAGVTQSPTHLIKTRGQQVTLRCSPISGHKSVSWYQQVLGQGPQFIFQYYEKEERGRGNFPDRFSARQFPNYSSELNVNALLLGDSALYLCASSLFLAGVYEQYFGPGTRLTVT.

A word on this clone: The junction shows a germline mismatch at one end, possibly a read error. The CDR3 sequence is CASSALGTVSSEQYF. The DNA for the CDR3 is TGTGCCAGCAGTGCCTTGGGGACAGTTTCCTCCGAGCAGTACTTC. The chain couples TRBV6-1 to TRBJ2-7; TRBD1 matches 7 bases. This CDR3 has 15 residues. CDR1 MNHNS and CDR2 SASEGT come from the germline V gene.

V is TRBV5-1 and J is TRBJ1-2; no firm D call. The CDR3 spans 17 residues. Germline assignment: CDR1 SGHRS and CDR2 YFSETQ. Trimming took 1 base from V and 7 from J, leaving 23 bases between them. CDR3 DNA sequence: TGCGCCAGCAGCTTGAGTGTCGGGCTCGGAAGCGGGGTTGGCTACACCTTC. As protein: CASSLSVGLGSGVGYTF.

This clone was detected only a few times. This rearrangement joins TRBV5-1 to TRBJ1-1, with 7 positions matching TRBD1. The V gene's germline CDR1 is SGHRS and CDR2 YFSETQ. Losses at the gene ends were 0 bases for V and 11 bases for J; bases not matched to a gene: 7. The CDR3 loop spans 13 amino acids. The CDR3 nucleotides are TGCGCCAGCAGCTTGGGCAGACAGGGCCACGCTTTCTTT. This codes for CASSLGRQGHAFF.

The rearrangement links TRBV11-3 to TRBJ2-1; no clear D gene. CDR3 size: 14 residues. Germline CDR1 reads SGHNT; CDR2 reads YENEEA. Trimming pared 5 bases from V and 9 bases from J, leaving 17 bases between. CDR3 sequence: CASSRLRLMAEQFF. The CDR3 nucleotides read TGTGCCAGCAGCCGTCTTCGCCTTATGGCTGAGCAGTTCTTC.

This chain links TRBV5-5 with TRBJ2-7; D is possibly TRBD1 (7 bases). The germline V gene encodes CDR1 SGHKS and CDR2 YYEKEE (reference sequence). The V end lost 4 bases, the J end lost 6 bases, and 20 bases lay between the germline ends. The CDR3 is 15 residues long. The chain's CDR3 is CASSPATGEEREQYF. The CDR3 nucleotides are TGTGCCAGCAGCCCTGCAACAGGGGAGGAGCGCGAGCAGTACTTC.

The chain carries TRBV4-2 and TRBJ2-7; D possibly corresponds to TRBD1 (6 bases). The V end lost 1 base, the J end lost 2 bases, and 12 bases lay between the germline ends. This CDR3 is 15 amino acids long. Germline assignment: CDR1 LGHNA and CDR2 YNFKEQ. DNA for the CDR3: TGTGCCAGCAGCCAAGTTTGGACAGCTACCTACGAGCAGTACTTC. It translates to CASSQVWTATYEQYF.

The V gene is TRBV28, the J gene TRBJ2-1; the D call may be TRBD1 or TRBD2 (6 bases each). This CDR3 is 15 amino acids long. The germline CDR1 and CDR2 sequences are MDHEN and SYDVKM. V was pared by 3 bases and J by 3 bases, with 12 bases between. The CDR3, as DNA: TGTGCCAGCAGTTTTCGGGGGCTACACTACAATGAGCAGTTCTTC. The encoded protein is CASSFRGLHYNEQFF.

The chain carries TRBV6-6 and TRBJ1-5, with D maybe TRBD1 (6 bases). CDR1 MNHNY and CDR2 SVGAGI come from the germline V gene (reference sequence). The V end lost 7 bases, the J end lost 7 bases, and 20 bases lay between the germline ends. This CDR3 is 15 amino acids long. CDR3 coding DNA: TGTGCCAGCACCCTCCCCGGGGGGCAGGGGCAGCCCCAGCATTTT. Amino acid sequence: CASTLPGGQGQPQHF.

This chain connects TRBV30 to TRBJ1-5; no clear D gene. In germline, CDR1 is GTSNPN, CDR2 SVGIG (reference sequence). The CDR3 length is 14 residues. Trimming removed 0 bases from V and 2 bases from J, with 8 bases in between. The CDR3 spells CAWSVPGGNQPQHF. The DNA for the CDR3 is TGTGCCTGGAGTGTACCAGGAGGCAATCAGCCCCAGCATTTT.

The gene calls are TRBV11-2 and TRBJ2-7; 7 nucleotides match TRBD1. Trimming took 6 bases from V and 4 from J; bases not matched to a gene: 9. Germline CDR1 SGHAT, CDR2 FQNNGV. The CDR3 loop spans 14 amino acids. Written as DNA, the CDR3 is TGTGCCAGCAGGTTCCGGGACAGAGCGTACGAGCAGTACTTC. Protein product: CASRFRDRAYEQYF.

This clone was detected only once. CDR3 residues: CASSSILTSGGKETQYF. The DNA of the CDR3 is TGTGCCAGCAGCTCCATTTTGACTAGCGGGGGTAAAGAGACCCAGTACTTC. The chain has TRBV5-6 and TRBJ2-5, with 12 bases aligning to TRBD2. Germline V gene data show CDR1 as SGHDT and CDR2 as YYEEEE. Unmatched junction bases numbered 9, after V lost 3 bases and J lost 3 bases. CDR3 length equals 17 residues.

V and J are TRBV18 and TRBJ2-7; D not certain. This CDR3 has 13 amino acids. Per germline, CDR1 KGHSH and CDR2 LQKENI. Trimming took 1 base from V and 5 from J, leaving 9 bases between them. The CDR3 here is CASSPLKDHEQYF. For the CDR3, the DNA is TGTGCCAGCTCACCACTGAAGGACCACGAGCAGTACTTC.

J is TRBJ1-1 and V is TRBV7-9, with 8 bases aligning to TRBD1. Germline CDR1 SEHNR, CDR2 FQNEAQ (reference sequence). CDR3 length: 14 amino acids. V gave up 4 bases and J gave up 6 bases; unmatched junction bases: 7. The CDR3, as DNA: TGTGCCAGCAGCTCCGGACAGGGTAGCGCTGAAGCTTTCTTT. It yields the protein CASSSGQGSAEAFF.

This chain links TRBV19 with TRBJ1-1; D is unclear. Germline V gene lookup returns CDR1 LNHDA and CDR2 SQIVND (reference sequence). V was clipped by 7 bases and J by 0 bases, with 9 bases between them. There are 13 residues in the CDR3. In DNA form, the CDR3 reads TGTGCCAGTACGGTAGCAATGAACACTGAAGCTTTCTTT. Amino acids: CASTVAMNTEAFF.

The table lists this clone with a count of one. The chain recombines TRBV4-1 with TRBJ1-2; 8 bases are a match to TRBD1. Germline CDR1 MGHRA, CDR2 YSYEKL. This CDR3 is built from 14 residues. The V gene end was trimmed by 1 base and the J gene end by 4 bases; junction bases not matched to a gene: 2. The CDR3 loop reads CASSQADRGYGYTF. The CDR3 DNA reads TGCGCCAGCAGCCAAGCCGACAGGGGCTATGGCTACACCTTC.

The chain is built from TRBV9 and TRBJ2-3; the D is unclear. CDR1 is SGDLS, CDR2 YYNGEE, per germline. CDR3 length equals 13 residues. The V end was cut by 1 base, the J end by 6 bases, with 9 bases between. This chain's CDR3 is CASSVILRDTQYF. The CDR3 coding sequence is TGTGCCAGCAGCGTAATATTGAGGGATACGCAGTATTTT.

The rearrangement uses TRBV30 and TRBJ1-1; 8 bases agree with TRBD1. In germline, CDR1 is GTSNPN, CDR2 SVGIG (reference sequence). Trimming at V came to 5 bases and at J to 0 bases, leaving 2 bases not matched to a gene. The CDR3 runs 13 residues. CDR3 in amino acids: CAWDRGMNTEAFF. The CDR3 DNA reads TGTGCCTGGGACAGGGGAATGAACACTGAAGCTTTCTTT.